A single sample gave rise to the 9 T cell receptor beta chains below, sequenced in a study of cytotoxic CD8 clonotypes in ibrutinib-treated CLL. Data came from immunoSEQ multiplex PCR; TCRdb stores just in-frame clones and leaves some out. The data hold about 200,000 clones, with approximately 68% observed a single time. Sequenced here: PBMCs, sampled after 24 months of ibrutinib treatment. Receptor source: a human donor with chronic lymphocytic leukemia.

This chain links TRBV19 with TRBJ1-2; weak D call: TRBD1 (6 bases). Germline V CDR1 and CDR2: LNHDA, SQIVND (reference sequence). This CDR3 region has 15 residues. V shed 4 bases and J shed 8 bases, with 20 bases lying between them. The CDR3 DNA reads as TGTGCCAGTAGTACGAAACAGGGAGGAGTGGGCGGCTACACCTTC. Protein: CASSTKQGGVGGYTF.

This chain joins TRBV6-1 and TRBJ2-7; 8 bases line up with TRBD2. With 8 bases clipped from V and 6 bases from J, the junction kept 9 bases outside the gene matches. CDR3 length: 13 residues. The germline V gene encodes CDR1 MNHNS and CDR2 SASEGT. CDR3 DNA: TGTGCCAGCGGACCGGGACTAGTTTCCGAGCAGTACTTC. It yields the protein CASGPGLVSEQYF.

The chain is built from TRBV30 and TRBJ1-2; 10 positions agree with TRBD1. V was pared by 3 bases and J by 7 bases, with 5 bases of the junction left unmatched. The CDR3 loop spans 13 amino acids. The germline V gene has CDR1 GTSNPN and CDR2 SVGIG (reference sequence). CDR3 in DNA: TGTGCCTGGAGGGGACGGGACAGGGGTGGCTACACCTTC. Protein sequence: CAWRGRDRGGYTF. The entire variable domain, with the rest obtained from reference TRBV30 and TRBJ1-2, is as follows: SQTIHQWPATLVQPVGSPLSLECTVEGTSNPNLYWYRQAAGRGLQLLFYSVGIGQISSEVPQNLSASRPQDRQFILSSKKLLLSDSGFYLCAWRGRDRGGYTFGSGTRLTVV.

V gene TRBV5-6 combines with J gene TRBJ1-1, with 7 bases fitting TRBD1. Trimming cost V 5 bases and J 1 base; bases outside gene matches: 2. The CDR3 has 13 amino acids. Germline lookup yields CDR1 SGHDT and CDR2 YYEEEE. CDR3 loop: CASSWDRNTEAFF. For the CDR3, the DNA is TGTGCCAGCAGTTGGGACAGGAACACTGAAGCTTTCTTT.

The genes are TRBV6-4 and TRBJ2-3, with D possibly matching TRBD2 (5 bases). The CDR3 has 15 residues. Trimming left V 4 bases short and J 8 bases short, with 19 bases between. The germline CDR1 and CDR2 sequences are MRHNA and SNTAGT. The CDR3 nucleotides are TGTGCCAGCAGTGCCGGAGGACCGGGGATTGGTACGCAGTATTTT. This codes for CASSAGGPGIGTQYF.

This clone was picked up a small number of times. The chain is built from TRBV5-1 and TRBJ1-2; D ambiguous. The length of the CDR3 is 13 residues. CDR1 and CDR2 (germline): SGHRS, YFSETQ. V was cut by 3 bases and J by 7 bases, with 13 bases left in between. The CDR3 spells CASSSTISGGYTF. The DNA of the CDR3 is TGCGCCAGCAGCTCCACGATTTCGGGTGGCTACACCTTC.

The chain employs TRBV11-2 and TRBJ2-1, with a possible D match to TRBD2 (6 bases). The CDR3 spans 14 residues. The germline gives CDR1 SGHAT, CDR2 FQNNGV. V shed 6 bases and J shed 9 bases, with 18 bases lying between them. DNA for the CDR3: TGTGCCAGCAGAAGCAGGTCGGGGGTAGGTGAGCAGTTCTTC. It yields the protein CASRSRSGVGEQFF.

The chain recombines TRBV5-1 with TRBJ1-1, with TRBD1 matching 7 bases. The CDR3 is made up of 15 amino acids. With 0 bases clipped from V and 1 base from J, the junction kept 3 bases outside the gene matches. Germline V gene sequence: CDR1 SGHRS, CDR2 YFSETQ. CDR3 amino acids: CASSLVGTANTEAFF. The DNA for the CDR3 is TGCGCCAGCAGCTTGGTAGGGACAGCGAACACTGAAGCTTTCTTT.

The chain has TRBV9 and TRBJ2-1; TRBD2 aligns across 7 bases. With 3 bases clipped from V and 3 bases from J, the junction kept 6 bases outside the gene matches. CDR1 SGDLS and CDR2 YYNGEE come from the germline V gene. The CDR3 is 15 residues long. The CDR3 bases are TGTGCCAGCAGCGAAAGCGGGACCAACTACAATGAGCAGTTCTTC. Translating it yields CASSESGTNYNEQFF. Combining the CDR3 with reference TRBV9 and TRBJ2-1 gives the whole variable domain DSGVTQTPKHLITATGQRVTLRCSPRSGDLSVYWYQQSLDQGLQFLIQYYNGEERAKGNILERFSAQQFPDLHSELNLSSLELGDSALYFCASSESGTNYNEQFFGPGTRLTVL.